This T cell receptor beta chain was profiled in a study of blood T cell repertoires in COVID-19. The wider study: Whether acute or convalescent, the COVID-19 samples came from the United States, Italy and Spain. PBMCs, B-cell-depleted T cells, or T cells were the source of the cDNA or gDNA that made up the material.

The CDR3 is made up of 16 amino acids. The trim removed 3 bases at V and 4 bases at J, leaving 9 bases unmatched. Germline V gives CDR1 MRHNA, CDR2 SNTAGT. Enrollees, roughly 18 to 95 years old, lived in 24 US areas. Sequenced by immunoSEQ multiplex PCR; TCRdb stores in-frame clones only, minus some. The sample has 150,000 to 200,000 clones, almost 80% seen once. The specimen sequenced was PBMCs or T cells enriched from blood (not recorded which). The genes are TRBV6-4 and TRBJ2-3; TRBD2 aligns across 8 bases. The receptor was derived from a woman aged 50 to 60 who had recovered from COVID-19. This CDR3 reads CASSESGRGGPDTQYF. CDR3 coding DNA: TGTGCCAGCAGTGAATCGGGCCGCGGGGGGCCAGATACGCAGTATTTT.